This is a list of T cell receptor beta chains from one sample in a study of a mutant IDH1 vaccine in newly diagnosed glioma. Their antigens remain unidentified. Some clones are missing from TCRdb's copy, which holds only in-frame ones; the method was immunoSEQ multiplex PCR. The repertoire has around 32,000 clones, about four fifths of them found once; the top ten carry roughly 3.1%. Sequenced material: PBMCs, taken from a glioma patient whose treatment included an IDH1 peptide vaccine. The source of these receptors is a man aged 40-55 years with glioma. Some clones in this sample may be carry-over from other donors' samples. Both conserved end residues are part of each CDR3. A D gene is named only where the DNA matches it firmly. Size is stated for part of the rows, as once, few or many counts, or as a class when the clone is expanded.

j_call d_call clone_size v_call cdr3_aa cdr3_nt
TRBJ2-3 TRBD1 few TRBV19 CASSIGTGEISDTQYF TGTGCCAGTAGTATCGGGACAGGGGAAATCTCAGATACGCAGTATTTT
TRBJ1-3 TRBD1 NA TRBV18 CASSPGQGGGNTIYF TGTGCCAGCTCACCCGGACAGGGTGGAGGAAACACCATATATTTT
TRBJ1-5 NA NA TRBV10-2 CASSESPGNSNQPQHF TGCGCCAGCAGTGAGTCCCCCGGGAATAGCAATCAGCCCCAGCATTTT
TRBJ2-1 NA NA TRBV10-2 CASRLGEQFF TGCGCCAGCAGGTTGGGGGAGCAGTTCTTC
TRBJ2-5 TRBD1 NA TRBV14 CASSQRITGGWETQYF TGTGCCAGCAGCCAAAGAATTACAGGGGGCTGGGAGACCCAGTACTTC
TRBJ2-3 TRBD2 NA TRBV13 CASRPMGEGRITDTQYF TGTGCCAGCAGGCCTATGGGGGAGGGACGAATCACAGATACGCAGTATTTT
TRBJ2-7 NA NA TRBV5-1 CASSLEFPEIYEQYF TGCGCCAGCAGCTTGGAATTCCCTGAGATCTACGAGCAGTACTTC
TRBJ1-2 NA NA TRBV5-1 CASSTRTANYGYTF TGCGCCAGCAGCACCAGGACAGCTAACTATGGCTACACCTTC
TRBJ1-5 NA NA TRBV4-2 CASSQGGRNQPQHF TGTGCCAGCAGCCAAGGGGGCAGAAATCAGCCCCAGCATTTT
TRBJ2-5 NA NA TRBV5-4 CASSSPRGGFQETQYF TGTGCCAGCAGCTCGCCCAGGGGGGGTTTCCAAGAGACCCAGTACTTC
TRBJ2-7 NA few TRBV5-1 CASSLGLTYEQYF TGCGCCAGCAGCTTGGGCCTCACCTACGAGCAGTACTTC
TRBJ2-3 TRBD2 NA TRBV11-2 CASSWEGTLGDTQYF TGTGCCAGCAGCTGGGAGGGGACCCTAGGTGATACGCAGTATTTT
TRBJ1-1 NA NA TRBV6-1 CASSESPRTNTEAFF TGTGCCAGCAGTGAAAGCCCACGGACGAACACTGAAGCTTTCTTT
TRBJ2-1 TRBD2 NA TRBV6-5 CASSREGGEQFF TGTGCCAGCAGCCGGGAGGGTGGTGAGCAGTTCTTC
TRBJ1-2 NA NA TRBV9 CASSVAGVPGYTF TGTGCCAGCAGCGTAGCTGGAGTCCCTGGCTACACCTTC
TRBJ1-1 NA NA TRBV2 CASSRDLYTEAFF TGTGCCAGCAGTCGGGACTTATACACTGAAGCTTTCTTT
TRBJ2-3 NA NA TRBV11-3 CASSLDADTQYF TGTGCCAGCAGCTTAGATGCAGATACGCAGTATTTT
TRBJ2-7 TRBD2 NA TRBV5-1 CASSLEVAGVPGSREQYF TGCGCCAGCAGCTTGGAGGTAGCGGGGGTGCCCGGGTCTAGGGAGCAGTACTTC
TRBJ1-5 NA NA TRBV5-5 CASSLGSNQPQHF TGTGCCAGCAGCTTGGGAAGCAATCAGCCCCAGCATTTT
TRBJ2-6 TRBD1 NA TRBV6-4 CASSGTTGGESGANVLTF TGTGCCAGCAGCGGAACGACAGGGGGAGAGTCTGGGGCCAACGTCCTGACTTTC
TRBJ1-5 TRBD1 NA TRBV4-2 CASSHDRGSNQPQHF TGTGCCAGCAGCCATGACAGGGGTAGCAATCAGCCCCAGCATTTT
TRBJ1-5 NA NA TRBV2 CASSTLRKGQPQHF TGTGCCAGCAGCACGTTACGAAAGGGTCAGCCCCAGCATTTT